This T cell receptor beta chain originates from a study of T cell responses to AZD1222 COVID-19 vaccine. About this clone: Its antigen is currently unknown.

Germline-derived CDR1 and CDR2 are MNHNS and SASEGT. The V gene lost 4 bases and the J gene lost 0 bases, with 16 bases spanning the gap. This CDR3 comprises 17 residues. Measured with immunoSEQ multiplex PCR; TCRdb has only the in-frame clones, and not every one. The sample lists about 73,000 clones; roughly 90% were seen once. General study findings and limits: Two AZD1222 administrations were followed by greater Spike-specific TCR breadth and depth. Unmutated variant regions are reportedly targeted by nearly half of spike-specific TCRs.

The V and J genes are TRBV6-1 and TRBJ1-3; D gene uncertain. The clonotype was recovered from an adult who received the AZD1222 COVID-19 vaccine. This sample comprised peripheral blood, obtained 28 days after the second AZD1222 dose. CDR3 DNA sequence: TGTGCCAGCAGTGGCCCCCGGACGAAAAGCTCTGGAAACACCATATATTTT. It is translated as CASSGPRTKSSGNTIYF.